These 29 T cell receptor beta chains came from one sample sequenced in a study of cytomegalovirus exposure and HLA in healthy donors. Amplification used 60 Vbeta primers and 13 Jbeta primers. Generated by immunoSEQ multiplex PCR, the TCRdb table keeps only in-frame clones and is missing some. The top ten hold roughly a tenth of the sample, which has around 100,000 clones, roughly 70% seen once. Material for sequencing was PBMCs. The receptors shown here come from a man in his forties or fifties in good health and CMV-seropositive.

This clone was detected only once. The chain is built from TRBV19 and TRBJ1-5; D is undetermined. The CDR3 runs 13 residues. CDR1 is LNHDA and CDR2 is SQIVND in the germline V gene (reference sequence). V gave up 2 bases and J gave up 7 bases, with 9 bases separating them. CDR3 in DNA: TGTGCCAGTAGTATACTGGCGGTACAGCCCCAGCATTTT. Translation: CASSILAVQPQHF.

The chain employs TRBV2 and TRBJ1-5; TRBD1 matches 7 bases. Germline assignment: CDR1 SNHLY and CDR2 FYNNEI. The CDR3 runs 19 residues. Trimming took 3 bases from V and 0 from J; bases not matched to a gene: 14. The CDR3 region is CASSDEYGDRRYSNQPQHF. For the CDR3, the DNA is TGTGCCAGCAGTGATGAATACGGGGACAGACGATATAGCAATCAGCCCCAGCATTTT.

The chain employs TRBV4-3 and TRBJ2-7, with a weak D call TRBD2 (5 bases). The germline V gene encodes CDR1 LGHNA and CDR2 YSLEER. V was clipped by 0 bases and J by 3 bases, with 12 bases between them. The CDR3 spans 15 residues. The CDR3 is CASSQDTGSYYEQYF. DNA for the CDR3: TGCGCCAGCAGCCAAGACACGGGATCATACTACGAGCAGTACTTC.

The rearrangement links TRBV4-1 to TRBJ2-1; perhaps TRBD1 as D (7 bases). Germline V gene lookup returns CDR1 MGHRA and CDR2 YSYEKL. V was pared by 6 bases and J by 7 bases, with 19 bases between. CDR3 length equals 15 residues. The CDR3 coding sequence is TGCGCCAGCAGGGTGGCGGGACAGTCATTTAATGAGCAGTTCTTC. Residues: CASRVAGQSFNEQFF.

This clone was picked up one time. This chain joins TRBV9 and TRBJ2-1, with TRBD2 matching 9 bases. The CDR3 runs 17 residues. Germline V gene lookup returns CDR1 SGDLS and CDR2 YYNGEE. The V gene end was trimmed by 3 bases and the J gene end by 10 bases; junction bases not matched to a gene: 17. CDR3 in amino acids: CASSASRGTSLVGEQFF. The CDR3 DNA follows: TGTGCCAGCAGCGCCTCTCGTGGGACTAGCCTGGTAGGGGAGCAGTTCTTC.

The chain recombines TRBV7-9 with TRBJ2-2; no definite D call. CDR1 SEHNR and CDR2 FQNEAQ come from the germline V gene (reference sequence). There are 15 residues in the CDR3. Between the trimmed V and J ends, which lost 4 bases and 4 bases, there was a span of 13 bases. The CDR3 protein is CASSSYSPATGELFF. DNA of the CDR3: TGTGCCAGCAGCTCGTACAGCCCGGCCACCGGGGAGCTGTTTTTT.

The gene calls are TRBV6-6 and TRBJ2-5; TRBD1 matches at 9 bases. The J segment lost 4 bases and the V segment lost 2 bases, leaving 8 bases of the junction unmatched. Looked up from germline, CDR1 is MNHNY and CDR2 is SVGAGI (reference sequence). The CDR3 consists of 16 residues. Written as DNA, the CDR3 is TGTGCCAGCAGTTACACCGGGACAGGGAAGGTAGAGACCCAGTACTTC. As protein: CASSYTGTGKVETQYF.

The rearrangement uses TRBV28 and TRBJ1-5; 9 bases map to TRBD1. The J segment lost 7 bases and the V segment lost 2 bases, leaving 3 bases of the junction unmatched. The CDR3 is 14 residues long. Germline V gene data show CDR1 as MDHEN and CDR2 as SYDVKM. For the CDR3, the DNA is TGTGCCAGCAGTTTACGGACAGGGGTCCAGCCCCAGCATTTT. Translated: CASSLRTGVQPQHF.

V is TRBV7-8 and J is TRBJ1-5, with 7 positions matching TRBD1. The V segment lost 1 base and the J segment 0 bases; nucleotides outside the gene matches: 0. This CDR3 contains 15 residues. From germline, CDR1 is SGHVS and CDR2 FQNEAQ. The CDR3 is CASSLEGASNQPQHF. The CDR3 DNA reads TGTGCCAGCAGCTTAGAGGGGGCTAGCAATCAGCCCCAGCATTTT.

This rearrangement joins TRBV19 to TRBJ1-4; 8 bases are shared with TRBD1. The CDR3 runs 12 residues. Germline lookup yields CDR1 LNHDA and CDR2 SQIVND (reference sequence). CDR3 residues: CGTRGRGEKLFF. The DNA of the CDR3 is TGTGGGACCAGGGGGCGCGGGGAAAAACTGTTTTTT.

The chain uses TRBV4-1 and TRBJ1-4, with 8 bases aligning to TRBD1. The V gene's germline CDR1 is MGHRA and CDR2 YSYEKL. J gave up 3 bases and V 3 bases, and 6 bases lay outside the gene matches. CDR3 length equals 16 residues. The CDR3 loop is CASSQTGVLANEKLFF. In DNA form, the CDR3 reads TGCGCCAGCAGCCAGACAGGGGTTTTAGCTAATGAAAAACTGTTTTTT.

The genes are TRBV6-1 and TRBJ2-3; 9 nucleotides agree with TRBD2. V was pared by 4 bases and J by 1 base, with 0 bases of the junction left unmatched. The germline V gene has CDR1 MNHNS and CDR2 SASEGT. The CDR3 has 14 amino acids. CDR3: CASSGTSGTDTQYF. The CDR3 DNA reads as TGTGCCAGCAGTGGGACTAGCGGCACAGATACGCAGTATTTT.

Only a few counts were recorded for this clone. The CDR3 DNA reads TGTGCCAGCCGGGCGGGACAGCCCTACGAGCAGTACTTC. Encoded protein: CASRAGQPYEQYF. The chain employs TRBV6-6 and TRBJ2-7; TRBD1 is a possible D gene (7 bases). The CDR3 is made up of 13 amino acids. Between the trimmed V and J ends, which lost 8 bases and 2 bases, there was a span of 13 bases. The germline gives CDR1 MNHNY, CDR2 SVGAGI (reference sequence).

In the case of this clone: A junction boundary mismatches the germline segment, possibly from a read error. The sample contains more than one DNA sequence encoding this CDR3. The chain links TRBV28 to TRBJ1-1; D uncertain. The CDR3 sequence is 13 residues long. Germline values: CDR1 MDHEN, CDR2 SYDVKM. The CDR3 here is CASNPAHRTEAFF. The DNA for the CDR3 is TGTGCCAGCAACCCCGCCCACCGGACTGAAGCCTTCTTT.

The sample holds a few counts of this clone. The chain is built from TRBV11-3 and TRBJ2-5; a possible D gene is TRBD1 (6 bases). The CDR3 covers 13 residues. Per germline, CDR1 SGHNT and CDR2 YENEEA. Trimming removed 3 bases from V and 5 bases from J, with 10 bases in between. The CDR3 spells CASSFTGLETQYF. The CDR3, as DNA: TGTGCCAGCAGCTTTACAGGGCTGGAGACCCAGTACTTC.

V gene TRBV2 combines with J gene TRBJ2-2; 9 bases line up with TRBD1. The CDR3 spans 14 residues. The trim removed 7 bases at V and 5 bases at J, leaving 5 bases unmatched. The V gene's germline CDR1 is SNHLY and CDR2 FYNNEI. The CDR3 DNA follows: TGTGCCAGCACGAGGACAGGGGAAACCGGGGAGCTGTTTTTT. This codes for CASTRTGETGELFF.

V usage is TRBV29-1 and J usage is TRBJ2-3, with 11 positions matching TRBD2. This CDR3 is 15 amino acids long. Germline CDR1 is SQVTM and CDR2 is ANQGSEA. V was clipped by 7 bases and J by 4 bases; unmatched bases: 10. This CDR3 is CSGAIAGGPADTQYF. DNA of the CDR3: TGCAGCGGTGCAATAGCGGGAGGGCCCGCAGATACGCAGTATTTT.

The table lists this clone with a few counts. The chain carries TRBV30 and TRBJ2-5; tentative D call: TRBD2 (5 bases). This CDR3 contains 12 residues. Germline values: CDR1 GTSNPN, CDR2 SVGIG (reference sequence). V gave up 2 bases and J gave up 6 bases, with 10 bases separating them. In nucleotides, the CDR3 is TGTGCCTGGAGTCTAGCTCTAAAGACCCAGTACTTC. Protein sequence: CAWSLALKTQYF.

To note about this clone: Additional DNA sequences in this sample encode the identical CDR3. The chain carries TRBV6-5 and TRBJ2-2; tentative D call: TRBD2 (5 bases). This CDR3 region has 15 residues. Trimming removed 0 bases from V and 6 bases from J, with 11 bases in between. Germline values: CDR1 MNHEY, CDR2 SVGAGI. CDR3 DNA: TGTGCCAGCAGTTACTCTTCCCTAGCTGCCGGGGAGCTGTTTTTT. Translated: CASSYSSLAAGELFF.

This CDR3 reads CAWRAPTGGLGGYTF. The CDR3 nucleotides read TGTGCCTGGAGGGCTCCCACAGGGGGGCTAGGGGGCTACACCTTC. This sequence joins TRBV30 and TRBJ1-2; TRBD1 matches at 8 bases. The CDR3 loop spans 15 amino acids. Germline CDR1 is GTSNPN and CDR2 is SVGIG (reference sequence). Trimming cost V 3 bases and J 8 bases; bases outside gene matches: 14.

DNA of the CDR3: TGTGCCAGCAGTTCGCCCGGGGAGGGAGGTGGCGAGACCCAGTACTTC. Translating it yields CASSSPGEGGGETQYF. This chain joins TRBV28 and TRBJ2-5; 7 bases line up with TRBD2. Looked up from germline, CDR1 is MDHEN and CDR2 is SYDVKM. V lost 4 bases, J lost 5 bases, and 13 bases stayed unmatched. The CDR3 extends over 16 amino acids.

The chain couples TRBV9 to TRBJ2-2; maybe TRBD1 (6 bases). This CDR3 is 17 amino acids long. Germline loops: CDR1 SGDLS, CDR2 YYNGEE. Trimming took off 0 bases at V and 0 bases at J, with 12 bases between the two ends. The CDR3 nucleotides are TGTGCCAGCAGCGTAGCGGCAGGGGCAGCGAACACCGGGGAGCTGTTTTTT. Translated: CASSVAAGAANTGELFF.

The chain carries TRBV19 and TRBJ2-7, with a weak D call TRBD2 (6 bases). The germline CDR1 and CDR2 sequences are LNHDA and SQIVND (reference sequence). CDR3 length: 12 amino acids. V lost 3 bases to trimming and J lost 5 bases, with 8 bases between them. The CDR3 region is CASSIGGNEQYF. The DNA for the CDR3 is TGTGCCAGTAGTATTGGCGGGAACGAGCAGTACTTC.

The chain uses TRBV7-8 and TRBJ2-2; a weak D match, TRBD2 (5 bases). The germline V gene has CDR1 SGHVS and CDR2 FQNEAQ. This CDR3 is built from 17 residues. Deletions cut 5 bases from V and 4 bases from J, with 20 bases between. DNA for the CDR3: TGTGCCAGCAGCCAACGCCGGAGGTTTCTAAGCACCGGGGAGCTGTTTTTT. Amino acids: CASSQRRRFLSTGELFF.

This sequence joins TRBV30 and TRBJ2-3, with D possibly being TRBD1 (5 bases). Germline V gene sequence: CDR1 GTSNPN, CDR2 SVGIG (reference sequence). The germline V and J ends were trimmed by 7 bases and 1 base, with 12 bases remaining between them. The CDR3 has 13 amino acids. This CDR3 reads CASRTMGTDTQYF. CDR3 coding DNA: TGTGCCTCCCGGACAATGGGCACAGATACGCAGTATTTT.

V and J are TRBV29-1 and TRBJ2-7; 9 nucleotides agree with TRBD2. The CDR3 consists of 12 residues. Losses at the gene ends were 6 bases for V and 5 bases for J; bases not matched to a gene: 5. CDR1 SQVTM and CDR2 ANQGSEA come from the germline V gene. CDR3 in amino acids: CSVAGTSNEQYF. CDR3 in DNA: TGCAGCGTGGCCGGGACTAGCAACGAGCAGTACTTC.

In its sample, this clone was seen a few times. The V call is TRBV29-1, the J call TRBJ2-7, with D uncertain. This CDR3 is 11 amino acids long. With 3 bases removed from V and 9 bases from J, the gap between germline ends came to 12 bases. The germline CDR1 and CDR2 sequences are SQVTM and ANQGSEA. The CDR3, as DNA: TGCAGCGTTGAGGGCAGCCCCGCGCAGTACTTC. Translated: CSVEGSPAQYF.

The genes are TRBV5-4 and TRBJ2-1; perhaps TRBD2 as D (5 bases). Germline V gives CDR1 SGHNT, CDR2 YYREEE (reference sequence). This CDR3 is 14 amino acids long. V was clipped by 4 bases and J by 6 bases, with 14 bases between them. CDR3 bases: TGTGCCAGCAGCCTAGAAGCGGCAAGCAATGAGCAGTTCTTC. Its protein is CASSLEAASNEQFF.

In its sample, this clone was seen a few times. The chain employs TRBV4-2 and TRBJ2-1; 11 nucleotides match TRBD2. Germline CDR1 and CDR2: LGHNA and YNFKEQ. Trimming took 3 bases from V and 8 from J; bases not matched to a gene: 12. This CDR3 spans 17 amino acids. The CDR3 spells CASSQVLAGGPRDEQFF. In DNA, the CDR3 is TGTGCCAGCAGCCAGGTATTAGCGGGAGGGCCTCGGGATGAGCAGTTCTTC.